Listed below are T cell receptor beta chains from one sample, sequenced in a study of early T cells in non-severe SARS-CoV-2 infection. TCRdb re-called the 5' RACE reads through MiXCR, storing one row per CDR3 protein. The top ten hold 7.6% of the sample, which has over 60,000 distinct CDR3 sequences, about 9.4% seen once. Sequencing used whole blood, obtained at baseline. The receptor source for this set is an adult who was a healthcare worker with PCR-confirmed SARS-CoV-2 infection or an uninfected control (not recorded which). CDR3s include the opening cysteine and the closing phenylalanine or tryptophan. Each record gives: J gene, D gene, V gene, clone size, CDR3 protein, CDR3 DNA. The D gene is left open where the match is weak. Expanded clones get a size class; other rows say once, few or many, or leave the size out.

TRBJ1-6 TRBD1 TRBV9 many CASSVEEWGQSSYNSPLHF TGTGCCAGCAGCGTAGAAGAATGGGGACAGAGCTCCTATAATTCACCCCTCCACTTT
TRBJ2-3 . TRBV10-3 few CAISDRDPNPQGTDTQYF TGTGCCATCAGTGACAGGGATCCTAACCCTCAGGGCACAGATACGCAGTATTTT
TRBJ2-2 TRBD2 TRBV5-1 . CASSLGLAVNTGELFF TGCGCCAGCAGTCTAGGACTAGCGGTGAACACCGGGGAGCTGTTTTTT
TRBJ2-4 . TRBV10-2 . CASSEWGGDPSHLAKNIQYF TGCGCCAGCAGTGAATGGGGTGGGGACCCTTCCCACTTAGCCAAAAACATTCAGTACTTC
TRBJ1-2 . TRBV7-9 . CASSPLAYGYTF TGTGCCAGCAGCCCCCTCGCCTATGGCTACACCTTC
TRBJ2-3 TRBD1 TRBV9 . CASSADRGQGDTQYF TGTGCCAGCAGCGCAGACAGGGGGCAAGGAGATACGCAGTATTTT
TRBJ2-3 TRBD1 TRBV11-2 few CASSLWTGTGPDTQYF TGTGCCAGCAGCTTATGGACAGGGACAGGGCCGGATACGCAGTATTTT
TRBJ2-5 TRBD1 TRBV7-9 . CASSRDSRGTQYF TGTGCCAGCAGCCGGGACAGCCGGGGGACCCAGTACTTC
TRBJ1-2 . TRBV7-3 . CASSPDLGYGYTF TGTGCCAGCAGCCCAGATTTGGGATATGGCTACACCTTC
TRBJ1-5 . TRBV30 few CAWSHQGGGDPQHF TGTGCCTGGAGTCATCAGGGAGGCGGAGATCCCCAGCATTTT
TRBJ2-1 . TRBV24-1 . CATSDLGQSNNEQFF TGTGCCACCAGTGATTTAGGACAGAGTAACAATGAGCAGTTCTTC
TRBJ2-2 . TRBV14 few CASSQVRGITGELFF TGTGCCAGCAGCCAAGTGAGGGGGATCACCGGGGAGCTGTTTTTT
TRBJ1-1 . TRBV20-1 many CSAYHRVNTEAFF TGCAGTGCTTACCACAGGGTGAACACTGAAGCTTTCTTT
TRBJ1-1 . TRBV7-8 few CASSLVGDFNTEAFF TGTGCCAGCAGCTTAGTTGGTGACTTTAACACTGAAGCTTTCTTT
TRBJ2-6 . TRBV29-1 many CSVGLSGANVLTF TGCAGCGTTGGCCTCTCTGGGGCCAACGTCCTGACTTTC
TRBJ1-4 TRBD1 TRBV5-1 . CASSFSHQQGAEKLFF TGCGCCAGCAGCTTCAGTCATCAACAGGGGGCTGAAAAACTGTTTTTT
TRBJ2-5 . TRBV10-3 . CAISDSDGIQETQYF TGTGCCATCAGTGACTCGGACGGAATCCAAGAGACCCAGTACTTC
TRBJ2-3 . TRBV4-1 few CASSQDWGSSTDTQYF TGCGCCAGCAGCCAAGATTGGGGATCTAGCACAGATACGCAGTATTTT
TRBJ2-1 . TRBV14 . CASSQDGYRPYNEQFF TGTGCCAGCAGCCAAGATGGGTACAGGCCCTACAATGAGCAGTTCTTC
TRBJ1-3 . TRBV14 few CASSQVRGNTIYF TGTGCCAGCAGCCAAGTCAGGGGAAACACCATATATTTT
TRBJ1-1 . TRBV2 many CASSWQPEAFF TGTGCCAGCAGTTGGCAGCCTGAAGCTTTCTTT
TRBJ1-1 . TRBV7-3 . CASSLEPGLPTEAFF TGTGCCAGCAGCTTAGAGCCAGGCCTCCCCACTGAAGCTTTCTTT
TRBJ2-6 . TRBV7-9 . CASSLPGEYSGANVLTF TGTGCCAGCAGCTTACCAGGGGAATACTCTGGGGCCAACGTCCTGACTTTC
TRBJ2-7 . TRBV7-9 many CASSSPDSYEQYF TGTGCCAGCAGCTCCCCGGACAGCTACGAGCAGTACTTC
TRBJ2-3 TRBD2 TRBV5-5 . CASSFLAGTDTQYF TGTGCCAGCAGCTTCCTAGCGGGCACAGATACGCAGTATTTT
TRBJ2-3 . TRBV10-3 few CAIGTGSTDTQYF TGTGCCATCGGAACGGGTAGCACAGATACGCAGTATTTT
TRBJ1-2 . TRBV24-1 . CATSDLPAAHYGYTF TGTGCCACCAGTGATTTGCCCGCGGCCCACTATGGCTACACCTTC